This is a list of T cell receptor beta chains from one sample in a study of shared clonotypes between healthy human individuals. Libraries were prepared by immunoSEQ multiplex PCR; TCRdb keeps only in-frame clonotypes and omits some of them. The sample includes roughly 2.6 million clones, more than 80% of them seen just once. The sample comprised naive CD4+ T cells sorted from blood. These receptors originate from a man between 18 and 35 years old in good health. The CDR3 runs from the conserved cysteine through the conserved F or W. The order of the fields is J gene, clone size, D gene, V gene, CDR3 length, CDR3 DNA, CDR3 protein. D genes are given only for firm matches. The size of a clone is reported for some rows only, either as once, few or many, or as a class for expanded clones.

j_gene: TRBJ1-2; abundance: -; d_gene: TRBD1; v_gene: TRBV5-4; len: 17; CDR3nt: TGTGCCAGCAGCCAGTCCCGGGACAGGGGGCGAGGCTATGGCTACACCTTC; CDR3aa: CASSQSRDRGRGYGYTF
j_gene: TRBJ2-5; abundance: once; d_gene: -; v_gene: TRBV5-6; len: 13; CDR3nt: TGTGCCAGCAGCTTCACCCCCGGGGAGACCCAGTACTTC; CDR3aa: CASSFTPGETQYF
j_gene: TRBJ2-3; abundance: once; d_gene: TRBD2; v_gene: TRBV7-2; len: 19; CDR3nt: TGTGCCAGCAGCTTAGAAATTTATGTGCTAGCGGGGAGCACAGATACGCAGTATTTT; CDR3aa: CASSLEIYVLAGSTDTQYF
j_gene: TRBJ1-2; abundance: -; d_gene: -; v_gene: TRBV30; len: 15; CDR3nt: TGTGCCTGGAGTGGGGAGAGCCCGAGTAACTATGGCTACACCTTC; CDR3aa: CAWSGESPSNYGYTF
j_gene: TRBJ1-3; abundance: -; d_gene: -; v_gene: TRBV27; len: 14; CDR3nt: TGTGCCAGCAGTGTGCAGGGTACTGGAAACACCATATATTTT; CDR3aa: CASSVQGTGNTIYF
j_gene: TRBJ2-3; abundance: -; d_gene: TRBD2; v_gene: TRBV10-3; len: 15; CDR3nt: TGTGCCATCAGAAATGGACTAGACGGGCCAGATACGCAGTATTTT; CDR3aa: CAIRNGLDGPDTQYF
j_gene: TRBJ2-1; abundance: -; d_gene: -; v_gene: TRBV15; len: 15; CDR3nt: TGTGCCACCAGCGCGCACTTGGACGGGTCGAGTGAGCAGTTCTTC; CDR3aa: CATSAHLDGSSEQFF
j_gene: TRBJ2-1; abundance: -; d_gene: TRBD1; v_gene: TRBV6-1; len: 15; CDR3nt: TGTGCCAGCAGTACACAGGGGGTAGCCTACAATGAGCAGTTCTTC; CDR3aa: CASSTQGVAYNEQFF
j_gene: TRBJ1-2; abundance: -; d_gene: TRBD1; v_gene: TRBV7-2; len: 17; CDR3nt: TGTGCCAGCAGCTTAGATGGGGACAGGGGTGGCAACTATGGCTACACCTTC; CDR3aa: CASSLDGDRGGNYGYTF
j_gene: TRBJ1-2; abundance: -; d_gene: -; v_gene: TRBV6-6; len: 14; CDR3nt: TGTGCCAGCAGTTACTCCGGAACGAACTATGGCTACACCTTC; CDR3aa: CASSYSGTNYGYTF
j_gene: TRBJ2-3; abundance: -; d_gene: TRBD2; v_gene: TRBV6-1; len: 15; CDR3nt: TGTGCCAGCAGTGAAGCGGGACTAGTGGCAGATACGCAGTATTTT; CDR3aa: CASSEAGLVADTQYF
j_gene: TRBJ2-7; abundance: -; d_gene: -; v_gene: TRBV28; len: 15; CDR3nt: TGTGCCAGCAGTTTCAGGGGCTTTAAGTTGCGGGAGCAGTACTTC; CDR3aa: CASSFRGFKLREQYF
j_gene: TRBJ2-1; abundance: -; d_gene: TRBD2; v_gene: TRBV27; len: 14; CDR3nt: TGTGCCAGCATCGGACTAGCGGGATACAATGAGCAGTTCTTC; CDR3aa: CASIGLAGYNEQFF
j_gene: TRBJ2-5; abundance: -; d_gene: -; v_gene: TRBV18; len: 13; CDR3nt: TGTGCCAGCTCACTGCTAGCTGGCGAGACCCAGTACTTC; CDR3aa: CASSLLAGETQYF
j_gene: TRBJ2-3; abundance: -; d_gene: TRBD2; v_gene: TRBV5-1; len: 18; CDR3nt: TGCGCCAGCAGCACGGGACTAGCGGTTACCAGCGGCACAGATACGCAGTATTTT; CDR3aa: CASSTGLAVTSGTDTQYF
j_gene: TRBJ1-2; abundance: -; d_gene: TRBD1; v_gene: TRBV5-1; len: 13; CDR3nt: TGCGCCAGCAGCTTGGTACAGGGGGCCAGCTACACCTTC; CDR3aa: CASSLVQGASYTF
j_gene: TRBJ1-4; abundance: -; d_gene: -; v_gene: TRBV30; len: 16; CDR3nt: TGTGCCTGGAGTGTACAAGAGGGGTTGTTTAATGAAAAACTGTTTTTT; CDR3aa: CAWSVQEGLFNEKLFF
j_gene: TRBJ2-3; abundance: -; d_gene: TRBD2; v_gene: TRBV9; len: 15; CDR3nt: TGTGCCAGCAGCGTAGCAGCGGGGGGGCAAGATACGCAGTATTTT; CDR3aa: CASSVAAGGQDTQYF
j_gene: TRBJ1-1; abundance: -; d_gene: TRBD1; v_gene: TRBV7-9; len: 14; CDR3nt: TGTGCCAGCAGCCCAGGGGGCGCGGGGTCTGAAGCTTTCTTT; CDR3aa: CASSPGGAGSEAFF
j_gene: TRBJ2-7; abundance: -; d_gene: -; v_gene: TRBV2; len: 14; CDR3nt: TGTGCCAGCAGTGACGACAGGCTTACCTACGAGCAGTACTTC; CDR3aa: CASSDDRLTYEQYF
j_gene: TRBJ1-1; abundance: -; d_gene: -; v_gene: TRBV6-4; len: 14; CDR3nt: TGTGCCAGCAGTGAGTTCTCGGGGAGGGCTGAAGCTTTCTTT; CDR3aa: CASSEFSGRAEAFF
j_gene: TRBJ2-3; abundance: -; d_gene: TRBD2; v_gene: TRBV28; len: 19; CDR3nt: TGTGCCAGCAGGGAATTGAGCGAGACTAGCGGAGACAGCACAGATACGCAGTATTTT; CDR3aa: CASRELSETSGDSTDTQYF
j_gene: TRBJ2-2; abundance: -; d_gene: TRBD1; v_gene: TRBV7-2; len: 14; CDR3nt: TGTGCCAGCAGCTACGGGACAGGGCCCGGGGAGCTGTTTTTT; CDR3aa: CASSYGTGPGELFF
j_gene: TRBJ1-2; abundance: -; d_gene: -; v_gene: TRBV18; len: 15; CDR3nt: TGTGCCAGCTCTCCGGACCTTGCGGAAAACTATGGCTACACCTTC; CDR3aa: CASSPDLAENYGYTF
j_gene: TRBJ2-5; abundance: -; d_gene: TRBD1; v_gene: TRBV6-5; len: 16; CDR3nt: TGTGCCAGCAGTTCTACCTCGGACAGGCAAGAAGAGACCCAGTACTTC; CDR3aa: CASSSTSDRQEETQYF